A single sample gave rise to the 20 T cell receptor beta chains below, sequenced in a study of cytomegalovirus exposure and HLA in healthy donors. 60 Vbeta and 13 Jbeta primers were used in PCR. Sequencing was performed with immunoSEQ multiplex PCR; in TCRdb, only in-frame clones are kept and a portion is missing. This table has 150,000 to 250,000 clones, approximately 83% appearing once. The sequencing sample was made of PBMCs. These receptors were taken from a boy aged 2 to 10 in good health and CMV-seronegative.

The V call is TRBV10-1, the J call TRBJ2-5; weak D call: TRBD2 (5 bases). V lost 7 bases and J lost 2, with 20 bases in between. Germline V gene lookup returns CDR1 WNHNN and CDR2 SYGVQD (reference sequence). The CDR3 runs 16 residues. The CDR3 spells CASTASLRVAQETQYF. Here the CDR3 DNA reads TGCGCCAGCACCGCAAGCCTGAGGGTAGCGCAAGAGACCCAGTACTTC.

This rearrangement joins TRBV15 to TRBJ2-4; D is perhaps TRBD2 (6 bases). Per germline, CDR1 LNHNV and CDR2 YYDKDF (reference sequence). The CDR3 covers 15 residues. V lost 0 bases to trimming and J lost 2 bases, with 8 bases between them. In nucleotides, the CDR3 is TGTGCCACCAGCAGAGAGGGGGGTACCAAAAACATTCAGTACTTC. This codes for CATSREGGTKNIQYF.

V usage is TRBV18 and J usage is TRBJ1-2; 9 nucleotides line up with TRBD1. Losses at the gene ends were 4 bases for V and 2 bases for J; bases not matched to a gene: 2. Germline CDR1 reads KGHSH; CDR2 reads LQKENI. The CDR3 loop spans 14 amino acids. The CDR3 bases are TGTGCCAGCTCACTCGGACAGGGGAACTATGGCTACACCTTC. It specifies CASSLGQGNYGYTF.

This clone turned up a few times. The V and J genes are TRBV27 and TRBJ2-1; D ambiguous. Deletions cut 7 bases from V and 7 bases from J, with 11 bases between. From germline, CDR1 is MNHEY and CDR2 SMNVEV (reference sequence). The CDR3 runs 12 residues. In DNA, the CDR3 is TGTGCCAGCACCTCCGGTTGGAATGAGCAGTTCTTC. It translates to CASTSGWNEQFF.

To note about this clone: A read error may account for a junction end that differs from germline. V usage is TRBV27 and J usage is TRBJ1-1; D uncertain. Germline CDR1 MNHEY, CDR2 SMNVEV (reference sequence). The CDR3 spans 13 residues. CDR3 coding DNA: TGTGCCAGCGGTTTATCGGTGGGCTCCGAAGCTTTCTTT. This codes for CASGLSVGSEAFF.

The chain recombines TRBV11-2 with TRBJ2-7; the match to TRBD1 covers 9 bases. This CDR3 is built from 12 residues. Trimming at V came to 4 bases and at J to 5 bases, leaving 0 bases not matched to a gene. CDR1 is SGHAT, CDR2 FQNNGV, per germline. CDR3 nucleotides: TGTGCCAGCAGCTGGGACAGGGACGAGCAGTACTTC. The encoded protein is CASSWDRDEQYF.

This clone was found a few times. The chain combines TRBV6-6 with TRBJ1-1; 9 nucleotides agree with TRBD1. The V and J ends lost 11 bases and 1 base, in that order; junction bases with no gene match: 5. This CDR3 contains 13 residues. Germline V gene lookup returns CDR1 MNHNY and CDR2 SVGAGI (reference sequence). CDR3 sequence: CAGKTGGNTEAFF. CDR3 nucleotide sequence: TGTGCCGGAAAGACAGGGGGGAACACTGAAGCTTTCTTT.

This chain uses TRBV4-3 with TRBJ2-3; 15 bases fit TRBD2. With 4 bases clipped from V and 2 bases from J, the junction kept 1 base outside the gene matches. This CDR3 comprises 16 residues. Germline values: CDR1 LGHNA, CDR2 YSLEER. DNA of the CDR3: TGCGCCAGCAGCCGGACTAGCGGGGGGGCCACAGATACGCAGTATTTT. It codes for CASSRTSGGATDTQYF.

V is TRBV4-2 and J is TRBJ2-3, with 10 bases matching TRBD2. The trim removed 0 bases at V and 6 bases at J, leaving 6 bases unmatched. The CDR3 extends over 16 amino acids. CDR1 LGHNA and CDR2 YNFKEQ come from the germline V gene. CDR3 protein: CASSQEPAGGQDTQYF. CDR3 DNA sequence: TGTGCCAGCAGCCAAGAACCAGCGGGGGGGCAGGATACGCAGTATTTT.

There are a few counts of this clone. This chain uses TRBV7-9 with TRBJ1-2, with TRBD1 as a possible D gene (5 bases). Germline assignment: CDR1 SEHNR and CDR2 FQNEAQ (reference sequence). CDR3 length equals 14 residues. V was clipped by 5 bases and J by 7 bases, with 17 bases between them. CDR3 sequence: CASSPKQVLGGYTF. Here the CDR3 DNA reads TGTGCCAGCAGCCCAAAACAGGTCTTGGGTGGCTACACCTTC.

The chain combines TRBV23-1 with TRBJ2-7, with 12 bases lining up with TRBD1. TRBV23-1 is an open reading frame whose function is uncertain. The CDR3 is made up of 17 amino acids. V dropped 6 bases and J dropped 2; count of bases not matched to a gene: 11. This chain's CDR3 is CASSEARDRGRTYEQYF. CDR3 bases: TGCGCCAGCAGCGAAGCGCGGGACAGGGGGCGTACCTACGAGCAGTACTTC.

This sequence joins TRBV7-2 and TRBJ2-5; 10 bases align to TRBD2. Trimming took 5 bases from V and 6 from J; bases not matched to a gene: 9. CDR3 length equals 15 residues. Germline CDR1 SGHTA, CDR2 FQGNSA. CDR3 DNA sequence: TGTGCCAGCAGCCATCGACTAGCGGGTAGACAGACCCAGTACTTC. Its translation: CASSHRLAGRQTQYF.

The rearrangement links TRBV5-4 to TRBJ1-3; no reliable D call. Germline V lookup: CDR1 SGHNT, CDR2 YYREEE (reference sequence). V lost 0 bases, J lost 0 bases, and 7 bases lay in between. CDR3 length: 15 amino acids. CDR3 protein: CASSLDSLSGNTIYF. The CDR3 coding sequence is TGTGCCAGCAGCTTGGACAGTCTCTCTGGAAACACCATATATTTT.

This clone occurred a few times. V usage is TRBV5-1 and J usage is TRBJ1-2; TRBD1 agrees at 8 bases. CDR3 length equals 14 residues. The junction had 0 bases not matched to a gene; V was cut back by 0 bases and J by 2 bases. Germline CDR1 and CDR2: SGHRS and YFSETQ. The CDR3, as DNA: TGCGCCAGCAGCTTGGGACAGGGGAACTATGGCTACACCTTC. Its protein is CASSLGQGNYGYTF.

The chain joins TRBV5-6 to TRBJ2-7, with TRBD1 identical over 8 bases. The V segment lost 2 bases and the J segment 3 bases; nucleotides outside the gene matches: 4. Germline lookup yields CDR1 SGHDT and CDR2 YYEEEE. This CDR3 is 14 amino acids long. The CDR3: CASSFGTGDYEQYF. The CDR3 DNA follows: TGTGCCAGCAGCTTCGGGACAGGTGACTACGAGCAGTACTTC.

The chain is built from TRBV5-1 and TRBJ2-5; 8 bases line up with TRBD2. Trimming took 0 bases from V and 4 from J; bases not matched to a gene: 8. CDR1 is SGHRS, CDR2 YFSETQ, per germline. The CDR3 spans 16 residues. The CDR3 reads CASSLAGGAGGETQYF. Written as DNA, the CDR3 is TGCGCCAGCAGCTTGGCCGGGGGGGCCGGCGGAGAGACCCAGTACTTC. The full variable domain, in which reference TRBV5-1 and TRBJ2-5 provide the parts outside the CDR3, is KAGVTQTPRYLIKTRGQQVTLSCSPISGHRSVSWYQQTPGQGLQFLFEYFSETQRNKGNFPGRFSGRQFSNSRSEMNVSTLELGDSALYLCASSLAGGAGGETQYFGPGTRLLVL.

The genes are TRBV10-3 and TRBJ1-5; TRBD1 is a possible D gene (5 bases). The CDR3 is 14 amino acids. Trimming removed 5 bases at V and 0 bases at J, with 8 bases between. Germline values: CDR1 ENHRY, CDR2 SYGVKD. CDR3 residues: CAISSQDSNQPQHF. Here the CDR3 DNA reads TGTGCCATCAGTTCACAGGATAGCAATCAGCCCCAGCATTTT.

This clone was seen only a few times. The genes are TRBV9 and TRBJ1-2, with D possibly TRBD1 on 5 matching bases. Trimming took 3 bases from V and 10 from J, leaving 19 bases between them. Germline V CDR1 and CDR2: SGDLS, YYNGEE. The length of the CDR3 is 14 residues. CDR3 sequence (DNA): TGTGCCAGCAGCGCCGTCGGCAGTCGGGGGGACTACACCTTC. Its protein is CASSAVGSRGDYTF. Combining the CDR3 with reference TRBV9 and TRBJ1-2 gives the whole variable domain DSGVTQTPKHLITATGQRVTLRCSPRSGDLSVYWYQQSLDQGLQFLIQYYNGEERAKGNILERFSAQQFPDLHSELNLSSLELGDSALYFCASSAVGSRGDYTFGSGTRLTVV.

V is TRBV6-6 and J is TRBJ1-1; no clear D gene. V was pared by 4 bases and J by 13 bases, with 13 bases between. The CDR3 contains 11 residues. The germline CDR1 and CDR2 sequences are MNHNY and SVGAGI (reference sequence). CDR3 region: CASSSTTIHFF. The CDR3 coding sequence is TGTGCCAGCAGTTCGACGACAATACATTTCTTT.

CDR3 DNA: TGTGCCAGCAGCTCCACAGGGATATTTGACACTGAAGCTTTCTTT. Encoded protein: CASSSTGIFDTEAFF. The rearrangement links TRBV5-6 to TRBJ1-1, with TRBD1 as a possible D gene (6 bases). Germline V gives CDR1 SGHDT, CDR2 YYEEEE. This CDR3 is 15 amino acids long. Trimming took 3 bases from V and 3 from J, leaving 15 bases between them.